One and the same sample provided the 14 T cell receptor beta chains below, sequenced in a study of T cell responses to AZD1222 COVID-19 vaccine. TCRdb's copy holds only in-frame clones and misses some; the assay was immunoSEQ multiplex PCR. The sample lists about 100,000 clones, nearly 95% occurring once. The sample was peripheral blood, taken on day 0 of AZD1222 vaccination. The receptors come from an adult in good health.

V gene TRBV5-6 combines with J gene TRBJ1-6; a weak D match, TRBD1 (5 bases). Trimming shortened V by 6 bases and J by 12 bases, and 16 bases separated the two germline ends. The CDR3 has 13 residues. From germline, CDR1 is SGHDT and CDR2 YYEEEE. The CDR3 region is CASTEGPTGPLHF. The CDR3 nucleotides are TGTGCCAGCACCGAGGGCCCTACAGGACCCCTCCACTTT.

The rearrangement uses TRBV5-1 and TRBJ1-6, with 9 bases lining up with TRBD1. The germline V gene has CDR1 SGHRS and CDR2 YFSETQ. V was clipped by 4 bases and J by 7 bases; unmatched bases: 3. The CDR3 covers 14 residues. The CDR3 region has the DNA TGCGCCAGCAGCCGAGGACAGGGGAATTCACCCCTCCACTTT. Residues: CASSRGQGNSPLHF.

This clone showed up just once. The chain couples TRBV5-1 to TRBJ2-1; the match to TRBD2 covers 13 bases. The length of the CDR3 is 16 residues. Trimming removed 4 bases from V and 0 bases from J; junction bases left unmatched: 1. The germline V gene has CDR1 SGHRS and CDR2 YFSETQ. Written as DNA, the CDR3 is TGCGCCAGCAGCGGGACTAGCGGGGACTCCTACAATGAGCAGTTCTTC. It specifies CASSGTSGDSYNEQFF. Based on the CDR3 plus reference TRBV5-1 and TRBJ2-1, the full variable domain is KAGVTQTPRYLIKTRGQQVTLSCSPISGHRSVSWYQQTPGQGLQFLFEYFSETQRNKGNFPGRFSGRQFSNSRSEMNVSTLELGDSALYLCASSGTSGDSYNEQFFGPGTRLTVL.

The gene calls are TRBV7-3 and TRBJ2-3; 7 nucleotides align to TRBD1. The CDR3 spans 15 residues. The germline gives CDR1 SGHTA, CDR2 FQGTGA. The junction had 7 bases not matched to a gene; V was cut back by 4 bases and J by 3 bases. The CDR3 DNA is TGTGCCAGCAGCTCGACGGGACAGCCAACAGATACGCAGTATTTT. It yields the protein CASSSTGQPTDTQYF.

The J gene is TRBJ2-3, the V gene TRBV6-1; D tentatively fits TRBD1 or TRBD2 (5 bases each). CDR3 size: 15 residues. Trimming took 1 base from V and 4 from J, leaving 12 bases between them. Germline CDR1 reads MNHNS; CDR2 reads SASEGT. This CDR3 is CASSEGGRAADTQYF. In DNA, the CDR3 is TGTGCCAGCAGTGAAGGGGGACGGGCGGCAGATACGCAGTATTTT.

The sample holds one count of this clone. V and J are TRBV28 and TRBJ1-4; 7 bases are a match to TRBD1. There are 16 residues in the CDR3. The V segment lost 5 bases and the J segment 4 bases; nucleotides outside the gene matches: 10. Per the germline V gene, CDR1 is MDHEN and CDR2 is SYDVKM. The CDR3 DNA reads TGTGCCAGCAGTACGGGACAGCTTTCTTATAATGAAAAACTGTTTTTT. Its translation: CASSTGQLSYNEKLFF.

The rearrangement links TRBV28 to TRBJ1-2; 10 bases fit TRBD1. The CDR3 runs to 13 residues. Germline values: CDR1 MDHEN, CDR2 SYDVKM. V lost 5 bases, J lost 8 bases, and 5 bases stayed unmatched. CDR3 bases: TGTGCCAGCAGTGCCGGGACAGGGGACGGCTACACCTTC. Its protein is CASSAGTGDGYTF.

V usage is TRBV3-1 (or the pseudogene TRBV3-2) and J usage is TRBJ2-7; 8 nucleotides match TRBD2. V trimming: 0 bases; J trimming: 5 bases; junction bases outside the gene matches: 6. The CDR3 spans 15 residues. CDR1 is LGHDT and CDR2 is YNNKEL in the germline V gene (reference sequence). CDR3 in amino acids: CASSQDSGGPHEQYF. CDR3 DNA sequence: TGTGCCAGCAGCCAAGATTCGGGAGGGCCACACGAGCAGTACTTC.

In the case of this clone: The same CDR3 can be traced to other DNA sequences in this sample. The V call is TRBV12-3 or TRBV12-4, the J call TRBJ2-7; D uncertain. The CDR3 loop spans 11 amino acids. Trimming stripped 1 base from V and 4 bases from J, with 2 bases between. The CDR3 nucleotides are TGTGCCAGCAGTTTAGGGTACGAGCAGTACTTC. The encoded protein is CASSLGYEQYF.

The chain has TRBV19 and TRBJ2-4, with D hard to call. The CDR3 is 15 amino acids. The ends were cut back, 4 bases at V and 0 bases at J, with 10 bases in the middle. Germline V gene lookup returns CDR1 LNHDA and CDR2 SQIVND (reference sequence). The CDR3 sequence is CASSKGDIAKNIQYF. CDR3 DNA sequence: TGTGCCAGTAGTAAAGGAGATATAGCCAAAAACATTCAGTACTTC.

This chain connects TRBV30 to TRBJ1-5, with no clear D. The germline V and J ends were trimmed by 2 bases and 0 bases, with 2 bases remaining between them. The CDR3 loop spans 12 amino acids. Germline V gene lookup returns CDR1 GTSNPN and CDR2 SVGIG (reference sequence). In DNA, the CDR3 is TGTGCCTGGAGTACTAGCAATCAGCCCCAGCATTTT. Translated, it gives CAWSTSNQPQHF.

This chain links TRBV28 with TRBJ1-1; tentatively, D is TRBD1 (5 bases). V gave up 5 bases and J gave up 1 base, with 11 bases separating them. Per the germline V gene, CDR1 is MDHEN and CDR2 is SYDVKM. This CDR3 has 14 amino acids. CDR3 DNA sequence: TGTGCCAGCAGTCAACGCGGGGGGAACACTGAAGCTTTCTTT. It translates to CASSQRGGNTEAFF.

This clone was seen only a few times. The J gene is TRBJ2-5, the V gene TRBV15, with unresolved D. V was trimmed by 0 bases and J by 3 bases, leaving 11 bases between them. The CDR3 totals 15 residues. The germline V gene encodes CDR1 LNHNV and CDR2 YYDKDF (reference sequence). The CDR3 DNA follows: TGTGCCACCAGCAGAGATCGAGGAGTCGAAGAGACCCAGTACTTC. Translating it yields CATSRDRGVEETQYF.

V usage is TRBV10-3 and J usage is TRBJ2-7; D unclear. The CDR3 covers 16 residues. In germline, CDR1 is ENHRY, CDR2 SYGVKD. V lost 4 bases and J 3 bases, leaving 19 bases between the germline ends. CDR3 residues: CAISGGSRNGVYEQYF. The CDR3 DNA follows: TGTGCCATCAGTGGGGGATCCCGAAATGGCGTCTACGAGCAGTACTTC.